What follows are 20 T cell receptor beta chains derived from one specimen sequenced in a study of cytomegalovirus exposure and HLA in healthy donors. In the PCR, 60 Vbeta and 13 Jbeta primers were used. Data came from immunoSEQ multiplex PCR; TCRdb stores just in-frame clones and leaves some out. The sample has about 160,000 clones, and its top ten clones hold around 1.2%. The sequencing sample was made of PBMCs. These receptors were taken from a woman in her fifties or sixties in good health and CMV-seronegative.

The rearrangement joins TRBV7-9 to TRBJ2-2, with 9 bases aligning to TRBD2. CDR3 length: 16 residues. V lost 3 bases to trimming and J lost 5 bases; unmatched junction nucleotides: 7. Germline V gene sequence: CDR1 SEHNR, CDR2 FQNEAQ (reference sequence). The CDR3 DNA sequence: TGTGCCAGCAGCTTTCGGGCGGGAGGGCCGACCGGGGAGCTGTTTTTT. Translating gives CASSFRAGGPTGELFF.

The chain couples TRBV5-1 to TRBJ1-3, with D possibly matching TRBD1 (5 bases). V was cut by 1 base and J by 1 base, with 21 bases left in between. CDR3 length: 19 residues. Per germline, CDR1 SGHRS and CDR2 YFSETQ. The CDR3 sequence is CASSLRSGTAGFSGNTIYF. CDR3 in DNA: TGCGCCAGCAGCTTGCGTTCCGGGACGGCGGGATTTTCTGGAAACACCATATATTTT.

The chain is built from TRBV27 and TRBJ1-2, with 9 nucleotides matching TRBD1. V shed 2 bases, J shed 8 bases, and the junction held 12 bases outside the gene matches. Germline V lookup: CDR1 MNHEY, CDR2 SMNVEV (reference sequence). The length of the CDR3 is 16 residues. In DNA, the CDR3 is TGTGCCAGCAGTTTAGTTAGTACAGGGGGCGCGGGAGGCTACACCTTC. As protein: CASSLVSTGGAGGYTF.

The genes are TRBV7-2 and TRBJ1-4; TRBD1 aligns across 8 bases. V was clipped by 5 bases and J by 15 bases; unmatched bases: 8. The length of the CDR3 is 12 residues. The V gene's germline CDR1 is SGHTA and CDR2 FQGNSA. CDR3 region: CASSLDRGKVFF. The CDR3 nucleotides read TGTGCCAGCAGCCTCGACAGGGGCAAGGTGTTTTTT.

This chain connects TRBV29-1 to TRBJ2-3; D may be TRBD2 (6 bases). Germline values: CDR1 SQVTM, CDR2 ANQGSEA. The CDR3 consists of 13 residues. V was pared by 4 bases and J by 6 bases, with 14 bases between. The CDR3 loop reads CSVVVGGVDTQYF. CDR3 bases: TGCAGCGTTGTGGTGGGCGGGGTCGATACGCAGTATTTT.

V usage is TRBV7-2 and J usage is TRBJ1-1; D gene unclear. The CDR3 totals 14 residues. CDR1 and CDR2 (germline): SGHTA, FQGNSA. V was trimmed by 0 bases and J by 3 bases, leaving 8 bases between them. CDR3 in amino acids: CASSLAERDTEAFF. The CDR3 DNA sequence: TGTGCCAGCAGCTTAGCCGAGAGGGACACTGAAGCTTTCTTT.

The chain couples TRBV5-6 to TRBJ1-1, with D unresolved. Germline CDR1 is SGHDT and CDR2 is YYEEEE. Between the trimmed V and J ends, which lost 5 bases and 1 base, there was a span of 9 bases. The CDR3 is made up of 13 amino acids. The CDR3 DNA reads as TGTGCCAGCAGTCCAGCAGGGAACACTGAAGCTTTCTTT. The encoded protein is CASSPAGNTEAFF.

This rearrangement joins TRBV14 to TRBJ2-5; 9 bases match TRBD2. V trimming: 4 bases; J trimming: 7 bases; junction bases outside the gene matches: 10. This CDR3 has 15 amino acids. The V gene's germline CDR1 is SGHDN and CDR2 FVKESK. The CDR3 DNA sequence: TGTGCCAGCAGCCTAGGGACTAGCCCGGTTGGGACCCAGTACTTC. Its protein product is CASSLGTSPVGTQYF.

This chain uses TRBV5-6 with TRBJ2-3; TRBD1 aligns across 8 bases. Germline CDR1 SGHDT, CDR2 YYEEEE. V shed 4 bases, J shed 4 bases, and the junction held 11 bases outside the gene matches. The length of the CDR3 is 16 residues. As DNA, the CDR3 is TGTGCCAGCAGCCCAAAGGCAGGGGGCGACGCAGATACGCAGTATTTT. Translation gives CASSPKAGGDADTQYF.

V is TRBV5-1 and J is TRBJ1-3; D may be TRBD1 (5 bases). The length of the CDR3 is 14 residues. Trimming took off 4 bases at V and 2 bases at J, with 10 bases between the two ends. Germline CDR1 reads SGHRS; CDR2 reads YFSETQ. CDR3 amino acids: CASSPGQAGNTIYF. In nucleotides, the CDR3 is TGCGCCAGCAGCCCAGGACAAGCTGGAAACACCATATATTTT.

CDR3 DNA: TGCGCCAGCAGCCAAGAGGGACACAACACAGATACGCAGTATTTT. Its translation: CASSQEGHNTDTQYF. V gene TRBV4-3 combines with J gene TRBJ2-3; D is possibly TRBD1 (6 bases). This CDR3 has 15 amino acids. Germline assignment: CDR1 LGHNA and CDR2 YSLEER. Trimming removed 0 bases from V and 2 bases from J, with 9 bases in between.

J is TRBJ1-1 and V is TRBV5-8; possible D gene TRBD1, 5 bases. Trimming took 6 bases from V and 1 from J, leaving 13 bases between them. There are 14 residues in the CDR3. Per the germline V gene, CDR1 is SGHTS and CDR2 is YDEGEE. CDR3 sequence reads: CASTLTATNTEAFF. CDR3 coding DNA: TGTGCCAGCACGCTGACAGCCACGAACACTGAAGCTTTCTTT.

The V gene is TRBV30, the J gene TRBJ2-5; TRBD2 aligns across 10 bases. This CDR3 has 23 residues. Unmatched junction bases numbered 32, after V lost 0 bases and J lost 7 bases. Germline V gene sequence: CDR1 GTSNPN, CDR2 SVGIG (reference sequence). The CDR3 region has the DNA TGTGCCTGGAGTGTACGGGGCCTTGGGGGTATAACTAGCGGGATAGCCCAGGGGTGGACCCAGTACTTC. The encoded protein is CAWSVRGLGGITSGIAQGWTQYF.

This chain uses TRBV7-3 with TRBJ2-3; 7 nucleotides agree with TRBD2. Per germline, CDR1 SGHTA and CDR2 FQGTGA. The V and J ends lost 5 bases and 2 bases, in that order; junction bases with no gene match: 4. The CDR3 contains 14 residues. CDR3 in amino acids: CASSRGDPTDTQYF. For the CDR3, the DNA is TGTGCCAGCAGCCGGGGGGATCCCACAGATACGCAGTATTTT.

The chain has TRBV7-3 and TRBJ2-1, with a tentative D call TRBD2 (6 bases). Germline CDR1 reads SGHTA; CDR2 reads FQGTGA. V was trimmed by 4 bases and J by 3 bases, leaving 7 bases between them. The CDR3 spans 13 residues. The CDR3 DNA follows: TGTGCCAGCAGCTCGGGGGACTACAATGAGCAGTTCTTC. As protein: CASSSGDYNEQFF.

This chain connects TRBV18 to TRBJ2-2; possible D gene TRBD1, 6 bases. The CDR3 extends over 15 amino acids. V was pared by 3 bases and J by 5 bases, with 13 bases between. Germline V gene data show CDR1 as KGHSH and CDR2 as LQKENI. CDR3 nucleotide sequence: TGTGCCAGCTCACCTGACAGGTTGACAACCGGGGAGCTGTTTTTT. Translated, it gives CASSPDRLTTGELFF.

This chain links TRBV5-1 with TRBJ1-3; 10 bases are a match to TRBD1. Trimming removed 4 bases from V and 4 bases from J; junction bases left unmatched: 5. Germline-derived CDR1 and CDR2 are SGHRS and YFSETQ. The CDR3 sequence is 15 residues long. This CDR3 reads CASSPGQGIGNTIYF. In DNA form, the CDR3 reads TGCGCCAGCAGCCCGGGACAGGGGATCGGAAACACCATATATTTT.

The chain employs TRBV27 and TRBJ2-7; 12 bases are a match to TRBD1. The germline V gene encodes CDR1 MNHEY and CDR2 SMNVEV (reference sequence). The CDR3 is made up of 16 amino acids. V dropped 3 bases and J dropped 2; count of bases not matched to a gene: 5. The CDR3 region is CASSLGTGGAAYEQYF. DNA of the CDR3: TGTGCCAGCAGTTTGGGGACAGGGGGCGCGGCCTACGAGCAGTACTTC.

A word on this clone: At the DNA level, this CDR3 is encoded by other sequences in the same sample as well. This sequence joins TRBV7-3 and TRBJ2-7; tentative D call: TRBD1 (6 bases). The CDR3 length is 14 residues. Germline assignment: CDR1 SGHTA and CDR2 FQGTGA. Trimming removed 2 bases at V and 3 bases at J, with 11 bases between. The DNA of the CDR3 is TGTGCCAGCAGCTTAGGTCAGGGGCACTACGAGCAGTACTTC. Translating it yields CASSLGQGHYEQYF.

This rearrangement joins TRBV2 to TRBJ2-2; no definite D call. Germline V gene lookup returns CDR1 SNHLY and CDR2 FYNNEI. The CDR3 runs to 12 residues. Trimming removed 6 bases from V and 0 bases from J, with 2 bases in between. The CDR3 bases are TGTGCCAGCAGCTCGAACACCGGGGAGCTGTTTTTT. This gives the protein CASSSNTGELFF.